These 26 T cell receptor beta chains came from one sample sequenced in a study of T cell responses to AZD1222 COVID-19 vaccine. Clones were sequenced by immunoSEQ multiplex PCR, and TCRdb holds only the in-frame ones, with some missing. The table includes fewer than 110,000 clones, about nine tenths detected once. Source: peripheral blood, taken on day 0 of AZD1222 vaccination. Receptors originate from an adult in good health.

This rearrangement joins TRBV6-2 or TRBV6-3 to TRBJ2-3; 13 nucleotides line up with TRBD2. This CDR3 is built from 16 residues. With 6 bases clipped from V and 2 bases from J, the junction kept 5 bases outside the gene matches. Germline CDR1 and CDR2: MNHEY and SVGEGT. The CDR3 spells CASSPGLAGFTDTQYF. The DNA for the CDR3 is TGTGCCAGCAGCCCGGGACTAGCGGGGTTCACAGATACGCAGTATTTT.

In DNA form, the CDR3 reads TGTGCCAGCAGGTCCTTAGGAACAGATACGCAGTATTTT. Protein sequence: CASRSLGTDTQYF. The chain recombines TRBV2 with TRBJ2-3; D not resolved. The CDR3 spans 13 residues. V lost 6 bases and J 3 bases, leaving 10 bases between the germline ends. The germline V gene encodes CDR1 SNHLY and CDR2 FYNNEI. Using reference TRBV2 and TRBJ2-3 for the parts outside the CDR3, the full variable domain is EPEVTQTPSHQVTQMGQEVILRCVPISNHLYFYWYRQILGQKVEFLVSFYNNEISEKSEIFDDQFSVERPDGSNFTLKIRSTKLEDSAMYFCASRSLGTDTQYFGPGTRLTVL.

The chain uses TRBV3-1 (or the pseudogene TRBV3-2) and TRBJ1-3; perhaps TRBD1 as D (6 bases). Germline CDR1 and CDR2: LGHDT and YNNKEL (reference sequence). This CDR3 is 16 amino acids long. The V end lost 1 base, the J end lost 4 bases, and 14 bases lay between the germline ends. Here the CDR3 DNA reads TGTGCCAGCAGCCAAGCCCCACAGGGAGGCGGAAACACCATATATTTT. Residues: CASSQAPQGGGNTIYF.

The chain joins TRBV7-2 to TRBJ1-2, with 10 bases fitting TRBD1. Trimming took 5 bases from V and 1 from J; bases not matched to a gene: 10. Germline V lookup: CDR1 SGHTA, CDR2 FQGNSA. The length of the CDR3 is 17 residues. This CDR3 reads CASSPRDRGDFNYGYTF. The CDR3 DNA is TGTGCCAGCAGCCCGAGGGACAGGGGCGACTTTAACTATGGCTACACCTTC.

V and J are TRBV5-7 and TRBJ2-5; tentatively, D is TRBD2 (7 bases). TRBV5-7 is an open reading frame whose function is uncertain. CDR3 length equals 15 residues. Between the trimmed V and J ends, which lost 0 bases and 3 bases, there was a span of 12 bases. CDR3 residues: CASSLERGGEETQYF. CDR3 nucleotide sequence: TGTGCCAGCAGCTTGGAAAGGGGGGGGGAAGAGACCCAGTACTTC.

The DNA of the CDR3 is TGTGCCAGCAGCTTTATTGGGGGTGGCACAGATACGCAGTATTTT. Its translation is CASSFIGGGTDTQYF. The chain is built from TRBV7-2 and TRBJ2-3; D is possibly TRBD1 or TRBD2 (5 bases each). The V end was cut by 3 bases, the J end by 1 base, with 11 bases between. The CDR3 runs to 15 residues. Per germline, CDR1 SGHTA and CDR2 FQGNSA.

DNA of the CDR3: TGTGCCAGCAGCCTACAGGGGATATTTTACAATGAGCAGTTCTTC. This codes for CASSLQGIFYNEQFF. This chain uses TRBV14 with TRBJ2-1; 7 nucleotides match TRBD1. This CDR3 has 15 amino acids. The junction had 7 bases not matched to a gene; V was cut back by 4 bases and J by 4 bases. Per germline, CDR1 SGHDN and CDR2 FVKESK.

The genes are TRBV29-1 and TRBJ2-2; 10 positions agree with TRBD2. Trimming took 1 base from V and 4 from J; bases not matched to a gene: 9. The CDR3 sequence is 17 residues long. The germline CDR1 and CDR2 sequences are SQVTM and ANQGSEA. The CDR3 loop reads CSVEGPLAGEGTGELFF. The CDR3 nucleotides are TGCAGCGTTGAAGGCCCCCTAGCGGGAGAGGGCACCGGGGAGCTGTTTTTT.

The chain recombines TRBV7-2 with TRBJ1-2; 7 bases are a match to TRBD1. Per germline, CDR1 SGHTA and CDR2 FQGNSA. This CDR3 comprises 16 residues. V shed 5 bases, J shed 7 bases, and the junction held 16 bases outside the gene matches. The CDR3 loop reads CASSTKTLPGGSGYTF. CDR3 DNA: TGTGCCAGCAGCACGAAGACCCTCCCAGGGGGTAGTGGCTACACCTTC.

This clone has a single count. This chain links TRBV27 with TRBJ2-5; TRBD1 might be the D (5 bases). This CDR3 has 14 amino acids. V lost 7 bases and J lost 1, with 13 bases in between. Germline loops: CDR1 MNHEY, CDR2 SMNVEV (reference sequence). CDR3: CASKVGPLQETQYF. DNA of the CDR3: TGTGCCAGCAAGGTGGGGCCTCTCCAAGAGACCCAGTACTTC.

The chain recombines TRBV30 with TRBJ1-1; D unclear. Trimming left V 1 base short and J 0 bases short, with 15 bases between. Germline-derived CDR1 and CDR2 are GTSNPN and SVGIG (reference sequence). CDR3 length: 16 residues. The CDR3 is CAWSGWRVSVNTEAFF. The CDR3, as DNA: TGTGCCTGGAGTGGTTGGAGGGTCTCCGTGAACACTGAAGCTTTCTTT.

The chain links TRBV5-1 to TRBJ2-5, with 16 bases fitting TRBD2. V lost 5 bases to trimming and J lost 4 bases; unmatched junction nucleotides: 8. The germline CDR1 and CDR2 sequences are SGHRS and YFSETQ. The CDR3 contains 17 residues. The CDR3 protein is CASRFGTSGGARETQYF. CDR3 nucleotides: TGCGCCAGCAGGTTTGGGACTAGCGGGGGGGCCCGAGAGACCCAGTACTTC.

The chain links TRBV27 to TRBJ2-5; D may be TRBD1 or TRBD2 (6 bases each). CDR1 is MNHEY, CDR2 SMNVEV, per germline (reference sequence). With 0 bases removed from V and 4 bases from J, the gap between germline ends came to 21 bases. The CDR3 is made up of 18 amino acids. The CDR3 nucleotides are TGTGCCAGCAGTTTATCGGGAGGTAGGGTGGGGGGCGGAGAGACCCAGTACTTC. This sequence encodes CASSLSGGRVGGGETQYF.

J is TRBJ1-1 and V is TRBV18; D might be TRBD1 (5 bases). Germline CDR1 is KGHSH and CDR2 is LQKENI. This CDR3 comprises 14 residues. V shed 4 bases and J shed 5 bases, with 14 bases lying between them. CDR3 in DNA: TGTGCCAGCTCACACCCCCGACAGCGGACTGAAGCTTTCTTT. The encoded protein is CASSHPRQRTEAFF.

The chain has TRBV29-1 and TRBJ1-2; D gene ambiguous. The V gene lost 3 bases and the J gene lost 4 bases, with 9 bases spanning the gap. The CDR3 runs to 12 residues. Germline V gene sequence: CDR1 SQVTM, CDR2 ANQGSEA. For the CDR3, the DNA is TGCAGCGTTGACGGTCAATTCTATGGCTACACCTTC. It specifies CSVDGQFYGYTF.

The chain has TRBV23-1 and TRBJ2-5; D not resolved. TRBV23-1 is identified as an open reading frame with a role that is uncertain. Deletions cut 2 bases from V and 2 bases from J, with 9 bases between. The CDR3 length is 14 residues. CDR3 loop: CASSQIQIQETQYF. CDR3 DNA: TGCGCCAGCAGTCAAATCCAGATACAAGAGACCCAGTACTTC.

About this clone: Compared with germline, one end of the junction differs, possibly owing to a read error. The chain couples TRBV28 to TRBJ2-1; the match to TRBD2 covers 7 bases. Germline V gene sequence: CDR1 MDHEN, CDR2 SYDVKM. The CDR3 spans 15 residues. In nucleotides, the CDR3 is TGTGCCGGCAGTTTATCGGGGACTAAGGCGAGGGAGCAGTTCTTC. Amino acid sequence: CAGSLSGTKAREQFF.

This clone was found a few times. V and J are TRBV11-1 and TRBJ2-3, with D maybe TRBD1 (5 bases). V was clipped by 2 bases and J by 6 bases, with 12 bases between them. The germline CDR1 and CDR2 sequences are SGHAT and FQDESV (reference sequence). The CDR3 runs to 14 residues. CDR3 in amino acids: CASSLQPGADTQYF. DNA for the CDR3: TGTGCCAGCAGCTTACAGCCTGGGGCGGATACGCAGTATTTT.

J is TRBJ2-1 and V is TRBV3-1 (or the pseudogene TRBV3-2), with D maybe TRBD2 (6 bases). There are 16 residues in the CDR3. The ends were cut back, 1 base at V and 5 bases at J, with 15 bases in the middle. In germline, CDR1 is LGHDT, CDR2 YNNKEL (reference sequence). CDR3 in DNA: TGTGCCAGCAGCCAAGGACCGGGACTCGCTAACAATGAGCAGTTCTTC. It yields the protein CASSQGPGLANNEQFF.

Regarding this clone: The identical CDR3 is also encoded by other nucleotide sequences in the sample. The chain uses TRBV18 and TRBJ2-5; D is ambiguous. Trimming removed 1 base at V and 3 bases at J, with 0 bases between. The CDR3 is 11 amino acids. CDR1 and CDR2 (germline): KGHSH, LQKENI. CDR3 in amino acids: CASSPQETQYF. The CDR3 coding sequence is TGTGCCAGCTCACCACAAGAGACCCAGTACTTC.

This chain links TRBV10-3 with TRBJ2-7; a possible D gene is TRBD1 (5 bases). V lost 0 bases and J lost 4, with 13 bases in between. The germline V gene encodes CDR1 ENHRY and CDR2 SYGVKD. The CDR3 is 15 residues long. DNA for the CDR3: TGTGCCATCAGTGAGTCAAGGGGTTCCCGGTACGAGCAGTACTTC. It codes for CAISESRGSRYEQYF.

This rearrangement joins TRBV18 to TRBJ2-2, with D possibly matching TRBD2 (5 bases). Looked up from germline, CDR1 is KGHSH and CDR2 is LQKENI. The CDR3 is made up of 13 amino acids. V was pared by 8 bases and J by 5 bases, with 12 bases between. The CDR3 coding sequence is TGTGCCAGCGGAGAAAGGGAGACCGGGGAGCTGTTTTTT. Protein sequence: CASGERETGELFF. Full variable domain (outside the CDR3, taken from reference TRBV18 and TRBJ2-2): NAGVMQNPRHLVRRRGQEARLRCSPMKGHSHVYWYRQLPEEGLKFMVYLQKENIIDESGMPKERFSAEFPKEGPSILRIQQVVRGDSAAYFCASGERETGELFFGEGSRLTVL.

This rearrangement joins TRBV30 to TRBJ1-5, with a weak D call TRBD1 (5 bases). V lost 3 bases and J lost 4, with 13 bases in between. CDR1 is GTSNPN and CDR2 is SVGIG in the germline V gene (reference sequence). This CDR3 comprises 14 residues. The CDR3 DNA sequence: TGTGCCTGGAGGCGGGACGGGAAGAATCAGCCCCAGCATTTT. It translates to CAWRRDGKNQPQHF.

Here the CDR3 DNA reads TGTGCCACCAGCAGAGATTTCTATAAGCGGCTAGGGGGATACAATGAGCAGTTCTTC. Its translation is CATSRDFYKRLGGYNEQFF. The rearrangement joins TRBV15 to TRBJ2-1; D perhaps matches TRBD1 (6 bases). Trimming took off 0 bases at V and 4 bases at J, with 22 bases between the two ends. From germline, CDR1 is LNHNV and CDR2 YYDKDF (reference sequence). The CDR3 runs 19 residues. Full variable domain (rest looked up from reference TRBV15 and TRBJ2-1): DAMVIQNPRYQVTQFGKPVTLSCSQTLNHNVMYWYQQKSSQAPKLLFHYYDKDFNNEADTPDNFQSRRPNTSFCFLDIRSPGLGDTAMYLCATSRDFYKRLGGYNEQFFGPGTRLTVL.

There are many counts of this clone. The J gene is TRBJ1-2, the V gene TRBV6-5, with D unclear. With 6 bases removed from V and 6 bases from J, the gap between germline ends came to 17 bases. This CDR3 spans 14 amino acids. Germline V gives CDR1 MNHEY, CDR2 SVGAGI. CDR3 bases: TGTGCCAGCAGCTCCCTGGGAGGGAAAAATGGCTACACCTTC. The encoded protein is CASSSLGGKNGYTF.

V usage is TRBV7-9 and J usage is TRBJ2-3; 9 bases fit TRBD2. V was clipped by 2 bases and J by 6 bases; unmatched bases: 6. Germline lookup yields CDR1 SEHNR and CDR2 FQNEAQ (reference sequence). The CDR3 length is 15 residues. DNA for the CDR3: TGTGCCAGCAGCTTACGCGGGGGGGCCTCGGATACGCAGTATTTT. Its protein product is CASSLRGGASDTQYF.